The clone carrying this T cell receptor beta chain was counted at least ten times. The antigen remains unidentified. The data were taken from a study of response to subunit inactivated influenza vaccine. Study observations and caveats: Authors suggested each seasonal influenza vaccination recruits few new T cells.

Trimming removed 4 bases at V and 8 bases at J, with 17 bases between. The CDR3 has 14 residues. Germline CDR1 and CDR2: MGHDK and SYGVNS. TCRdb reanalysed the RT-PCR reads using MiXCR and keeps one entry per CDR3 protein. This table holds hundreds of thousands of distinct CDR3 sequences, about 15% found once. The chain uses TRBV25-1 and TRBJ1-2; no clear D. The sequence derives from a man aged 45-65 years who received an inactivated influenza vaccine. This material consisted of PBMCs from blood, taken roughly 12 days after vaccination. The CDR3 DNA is TGTGCCAGCAGTGGACCAGATACACCTGGAGGCTACACCTTC. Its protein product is CASSGPDTPGGYTF.